The present entry profiles one TCR beta chain with its context. Its antigen remains unknown. Primers for the PCR totalled 60 Vbeta and 13 Jbeta. Clones were sequenced by immunoSEQ multiplex PCR, and TCRdb holds only the in-frame ones, with some missing. The sample shows some 120,000 clones, roughly 70% of them seen only once. From germline, CDR1 is SGHTS and CDR2 YDEGEE. The ends were cut back, 0 bases at V and 0 bases at J, with 10 bases in the middle. This CDR3 is built from 17 residues. The sample comes from a study of cytomegalovirus exposure and HLA in healthy donors. Study results and limitations: Reports indicated that the classifier achieved high specificity and sensitivity in diagnosing cytomegalovirus status.

The sequence was collected from a woman in her thirties or forties in good health and CMV-seropositive. The sequenced material came from PBMCs. The chain employs TRBV5-8 and TRBJ2-6; D gene uncertain. CDR3 residues: CASSLAESRSGANVLTF. The CDR3 DNA reads TGTGCCAGCAGCTTGGCCGAGTCCCGCTCTGGGGCCAACGTCCTGACTTTC.